The subject of this entry is one TCR beta chain. Its antigen is currently unknown. Primers included in the PCR were 60 Vbeta and 13 Jbeta primers. Assay used: immunoSEQ multiplex PCR; TCRdb lists only in-frame clones, some missing. The sample holds approximately 160,000 clones, about three quarters seen once. The data were taken from a study of cytomegalovirus exposure and HLA in healthy donors. Germline CDR1 and CDR2: SGHDT and YYEEEE. With 4 bases clipped from V and 4 bases from J, the junction kept 10 bases outside the gene matches. The CDR3 is made up of 17 amino acids. Study results and caveats: In vitro confirmation showed three CMV-associated chains to be CMV antigen specific. An analysis was carried out later, and it reportedly showed fewer N-insertions in an Asian-associated ancestry cluster than the approximately 700-donor mean. More clonal expansion characterized HLA-associated TCR beta chains than equally common others in a later analysis. Among immune exposure information, only CMV serostatus was available.

This TCR was sampled from a woman in her thirties or forties in good health and CMV-seropositive. The chain couples TRBV5-6 to TRBJ2-3; 12 nucleotides agree with TRBD2. The sequenced material came from PBMCs. CDR3 in amino acids: CASSPRLAGDTPDTQYF. CDR3 bases: TGTGCCAGCAGCCCTCGACTAGCGGGAGACACCCCAGATACGCAGTATTTT.